What follows are 3 T cell receptor beta chains derived from one specimen sequenced in a study of CXCR3-negative and CXCR3-positive naive CD8 T cells. Findings and limits, study-wide: For CXCR3-positive naive cells, TRB CDR3s were more hydrophobic than those of CXCR3-negative naive cells.

The libraries of TRB cDNA were constructed through 5' RACE using UMI labels. TCRdb reworked the 5' RACE reads into one entry per CDR3 protein, no DNA. This table lists about 150,000 distinct CDR3 sequences. Their target antigens are unknown. Material for sequencing was naive CXCR3+ CD8+ T cells from blood. The subset was: CD45RO-CCR7+CD27+CD95- naive CD8+ T cells expressing CXCR3 (TNR3+). These receptors were taken from a human donor in good health. Some clones in this sample may be carry-over from other donors' samples.

This rearrangement joins TRBV24-1 to TRBJ2-1. This CDR3 has 15 amino acids. Germline V gene data show CDR1 as KGHDR and CDR2 as SFDVKD. CDR3 protein: CATSGPRATWNEQFF.

This chain connects TRBV15 to TRBJ2-1. CDR3 length: 16 amino acids. In germline, CDR1 is LNHNV, CDR2 YYDKDF (reference sequence). The CDR3 loop is CATSRVPRESYNEQFF.

The V gene is TRBV7-2, the J gene TRBJ2-1. Germline lookup yields CDR1 SGHTA and CDR2 FQGNSA. This CDR3 has 13 residues. Here the CDR3 reads CASSLKYYNEQFF. The full variable domain, with the rest looked up from reference TRBV7-2 and TRBJ2-1, is GAGVSQSPSNKVTEKGKDVELRCDPISGHTALYWYRQSLGQGLEFLIYFQGNSAPDKSGLPSDRFSAERTGGSVSTLTIQRTQQEDSAVYLCASSLKYYNEQFFGPGTRLTVL.